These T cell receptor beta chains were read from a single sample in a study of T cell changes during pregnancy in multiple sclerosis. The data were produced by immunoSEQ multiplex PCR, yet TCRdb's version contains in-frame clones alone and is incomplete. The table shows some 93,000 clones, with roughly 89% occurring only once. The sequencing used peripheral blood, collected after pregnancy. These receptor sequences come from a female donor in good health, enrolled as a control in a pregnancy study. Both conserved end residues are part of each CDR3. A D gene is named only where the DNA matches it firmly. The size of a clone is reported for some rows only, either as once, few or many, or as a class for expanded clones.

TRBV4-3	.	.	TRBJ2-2	TGCGCCAGCAGCCCAGTCTTGAACAGGGCGAACACCGGGGAGCTGTTTTTT	CASSPVLNRANTGELFF
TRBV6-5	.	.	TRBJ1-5	TGTGCCAGCAGTTCTTTTGATCAGCCCCAGCATTTT	CASSSFDQPQHF
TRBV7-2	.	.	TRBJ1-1	TGTGCCACCAAGCGGGGTATCACTGAAGCTTTCTTT	CATKRGITEAFF
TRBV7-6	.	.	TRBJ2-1	TGTGCCAGCAGCCCCCAGGGGAGCTCCTACAATGAGCAGTTCTTC	CASSPQGSSYNEQFF
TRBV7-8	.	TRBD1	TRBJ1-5	TGTGCCAGCAGTTGGGACAGCTCCAATCAGCCCCAGCATTTT	CASSWDSSNQPQHF
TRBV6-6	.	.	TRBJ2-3	TGTGCCAGCTTCCCCGCGGATACGCAGTATTTT	CASFPADTQYF
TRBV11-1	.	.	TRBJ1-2	TGTGCCAGCAGCTTAGGACAGTTCTATGGCTACACCTTC	CASSLGQFYGYTF
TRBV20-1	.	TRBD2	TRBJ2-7	TGCTCTAGCGGGGGGTCCTACGAGCAGTACTTC	CSSGGSYEQYF
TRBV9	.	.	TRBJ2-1	TGTGCCAGCAGCGAGCACGGGACACGGGGAGAGCAGTTCTTC	CASSEHGTRGEQFF
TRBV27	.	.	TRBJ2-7	TGTGCCAGCAGTTTATCTGTCTATCTGGACGAGCAGTACTTC	CASSLSVYLDEQYF
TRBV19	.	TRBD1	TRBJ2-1	TGTGCCACCCGAGACAGGGCTCACAATGAGCAGTTCTTC	CATRDRAHNEQFF
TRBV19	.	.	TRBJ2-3	TGTGCCAGTAGTATCAGGGGGGCAGCAGATACGCAGTATTTT	CASSIRGAADTQYF
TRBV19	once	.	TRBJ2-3	TGTGCCAGTAATCCCCAGGGTGCAGATACGCAGTATTTT	CASNPQGADTQYF
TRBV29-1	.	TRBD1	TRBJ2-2	TGCAGCGTTGGGATCCCGGACAGGGGGCCCACCGGGGAGCTGTTTTTT	CSVGIPDRGPTGELFF
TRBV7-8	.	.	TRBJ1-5	TGTGCCAGCAGCTTCGGGACTGGATTTAGCAATCAGCCCCAGCATTTT	CASSFGTGFSNQPQHF
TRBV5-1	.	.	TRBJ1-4	TGCGCCAGCAGTTTCTCCCCCGGGACGGGAGGAGAAAAACTGTTTTTT	CASSFSPGTGGEKLFF
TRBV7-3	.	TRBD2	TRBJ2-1	TGTGCCAGCAGACCGACTAGCGGGGGACGCTACAATGAGCAGTTCTTC	CASRPTSGGRYNEQFF
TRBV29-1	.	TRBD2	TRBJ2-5	TGCAGCGCCACTAGCGGCCAGACCCAGTACTTC	CSATSGQTQYF
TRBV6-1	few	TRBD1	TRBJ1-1	TGTGCCAGCAGTGCCACATCGACAGGGTTTGAAGCTTTCTTT	CASSATSTGFEAFF
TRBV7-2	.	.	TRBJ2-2	TGTGCCAGCAGCTTAGTGGGCAGGGGAACCGGGGAGCTGTTTTTT	CASSLVGRGTGELFF
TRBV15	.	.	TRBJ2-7	TGTGCCACCAGCAGAGAGGCGGACTCTACTCCTGGCTTC	CATSREADSTPGF
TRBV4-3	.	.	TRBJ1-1	TGCGCCAGCAGCCTTTCTACTCAGGGAGGCACTGAAGCTTTCTTT	CASSLSTQGGTEAFF